This T cell receptor (beta chain) was observed in a study of beta chain features in type 1 diabetes. General observations from the study: Moderate yet significant TCRB CDR3 shortening was seen in Type 1 diabetes patients in all four CD4+ subsets.

The CDR3 length is 15 residues. The junction had 2 bases not matched to a gene; V was cut back by 0 bases and J by 4 bases. Per the germline V gene, CDR1 is SGHVS and CDR2 is FNYEAQ. To note about this clone: Its antigen is as yet unknown.

As every portion of the isolated RNA was reverse transcribed, the sequencing read expressed TCRB transcripts. The assay was immunoSEQ multiplex PCR, and TCRdb's table has in-frame clones only and misses some. Of over 200,000 clones listed, approximately 10% are singletons. The sequenced sample consisted of naive CD4+ T cells from blood. This receptor was identified in a man aged 25 to 40 with type 1 diabetes. The V call is TRBV7-6, the J call TRBJ2-5; 10 nucleotides line up with TRBD2. The CDR3, as DNA: TGTGCCAGCAGCTTAGCCAGCGGGGGGGTAGAGACCCAGTACTTC. It yields the protein CASSLASGGVETQYF. Full variable domain (rest looked up from reference TRBV7-6 and TRBJ2-5): GAGVSQSPRYKVTKRGQDVALRCDPISGHVSLYWYRQALGQGPEFLTYFNYEAQQDKSGLPNDRFSAERPEGSISTLTIQRTEQRDSAMYRCASSLASGGVETQYFGPGTRLLVL.